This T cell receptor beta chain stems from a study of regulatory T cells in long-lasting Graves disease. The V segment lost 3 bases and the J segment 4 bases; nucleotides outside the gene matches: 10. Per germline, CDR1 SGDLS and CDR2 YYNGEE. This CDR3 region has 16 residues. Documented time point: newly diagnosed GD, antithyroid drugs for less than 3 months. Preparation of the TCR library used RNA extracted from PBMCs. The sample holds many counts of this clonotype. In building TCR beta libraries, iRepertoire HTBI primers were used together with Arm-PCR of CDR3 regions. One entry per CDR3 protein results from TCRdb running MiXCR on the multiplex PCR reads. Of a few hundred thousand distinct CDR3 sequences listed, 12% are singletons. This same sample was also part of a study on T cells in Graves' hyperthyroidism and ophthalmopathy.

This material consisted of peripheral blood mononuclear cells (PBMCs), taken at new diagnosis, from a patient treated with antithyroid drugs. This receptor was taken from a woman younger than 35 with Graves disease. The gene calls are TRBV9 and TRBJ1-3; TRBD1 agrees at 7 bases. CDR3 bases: TGTGCCAGCAGCGGACAGGGAGAGGTGGCGGGAAACACCATATATTTT. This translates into CASSGQGEVAGNTIYF. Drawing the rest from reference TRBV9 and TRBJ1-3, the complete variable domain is DSGVTQTPKHLITATGQRVTLRCSPRSGDLSVYWYQQSLDQGLQFLIQYYNGEERAKGNILERFSAQQFPDLHSELNLSSLELGDSALYFCASSGQGEVAGNTIYFGEGSWLTVV.